This T cell receptor (beta chain) was captured by sequencing in a study of T cell responses to AZD1222 COVID-19 vaccine. The study's findings and limits: Only a handful of AZD1222 recipients were seropositive at baseline. The sample set comprised mostly white British donors with more females, and clonal diversity was possibly underestimated. The study found vaccine-associated CD4 TCRs spanning spike, dominant at 160-218 and 743-854.

In the case of this clone: The antigen is unknown.

V trimming: 3 bases; J trimming: 5 bases; junction bases outside the gene matches: 5. CDR1 and CDR2 (germline): SGHNT, YYREEE (reference sequence). The CDR3 runs to 14 residues. The repertoire was sequenced with immunoSEQ multiplex PCR; TCRdb's copy has only in-frame clones and lacks some. The sample comprises some 200,000 clones, 90% to 95% of which are singletons, and roughly 1.8% rests with the top ten. The sequence was collected from an adult who received the MenACWY meningococcal vaccine as a control. The rearrangement joins TRBV5-4 to TRBJ2-5; 9 bases align to TRBD1. Here the sequenced sample was peripheral blood, taken 28 days after the second dose of the MenACWY control vaccine. CDR3 in amino acids: CASSSAGTGETQYF. CDR3 DNA: TGTGCCAGCAGCTCCGCCGGGACAGGGGAGACCCAGTACTTC.